This TCR beta chain appears in the sequencing data of a study of human T cells and chemical hapten exposure. Study-wide points: High-frequency TCRs, those above 1 in 1000, stayed the same after DPC sensitization.

Comments on this clonotype: Its antigen is unknown.

It was unfractionated whole blood from which total RNA was extracted. Attachment of unique molecular identifiers to individual cDNA molecules was performed in the library. Methods used by the authors: Samples held a median of about 94,000 TCRs, range 23,224–690,600. Using its own MiXCR run on the reads, TCRdb lists one record per CDR3 protein. TCRdb's processing, not the authors' own work, is the source of the V and J calls. In the table there are around 120,000 distinct CDR3 sequences, about 8.9% of which are singletons. Germline values: CDR1 DFQATT, CDR2 SNEGSKA (reference sequence). The J segment lost 5 bases and the V segment lost 0 bases, leaving 9 bases of the junction unmatched. This CDR3 contains 15 residues.

J is TRBJ2-7 and V is TRBV20-1, with TRBD1 identical over 8 bases. This clonotype originated in a human donor in good health. Some clones in this sample may be carry-over from other donors' samples. Sequencing was performed on whole blood. The CDR3 DNA reads TGCAGTGCTAGAGACGACTCAGGGGGCAATGACGAGCAGTACTTC. Residues: CSARDDSGGNDEQYF.